This TCR beta chain was recovered during a study of T cells in Graves' hyperthyroidism and ophthalmopathy. Fresh 10 ml peripheral blood yielded PBMCs. What was amplified from RNA transcripts were TCR beta CDR3 regions. The TCR CDR3 was amplified in a first-round RT-PCR using the HTBI primer set. TCRdb recomputed calls from the multiplex PCR reads with MiXCR, one row per CDR3 protein. Among more than 300,000 distinct CDR3 sequences, around 18% were seen once, and the ten largest hold 40%. Sequencing used blood. This TCR was sampled from a man aged 18 to 30 with Graves' ophthalmopathy.

The CDR3 bases are TGTGCCAGCAGCAGGATGGTAGCGGGGGGTACCACAGATACGCAGTATTTT. This gives the protein CASSRMVAGGTTDTQYF. The chain links TRBV3-1 to TRBJ2-3; 10 positions agree with TRBD2. CDR3 size: 17 residues. Per the germline V gene, CDR1 is LGHDT and CDR2 is YNNKEL (reference sequence). After removal of 5 bases from V and 2 bases from J, the junction contained 10 bases not matched to a gene.